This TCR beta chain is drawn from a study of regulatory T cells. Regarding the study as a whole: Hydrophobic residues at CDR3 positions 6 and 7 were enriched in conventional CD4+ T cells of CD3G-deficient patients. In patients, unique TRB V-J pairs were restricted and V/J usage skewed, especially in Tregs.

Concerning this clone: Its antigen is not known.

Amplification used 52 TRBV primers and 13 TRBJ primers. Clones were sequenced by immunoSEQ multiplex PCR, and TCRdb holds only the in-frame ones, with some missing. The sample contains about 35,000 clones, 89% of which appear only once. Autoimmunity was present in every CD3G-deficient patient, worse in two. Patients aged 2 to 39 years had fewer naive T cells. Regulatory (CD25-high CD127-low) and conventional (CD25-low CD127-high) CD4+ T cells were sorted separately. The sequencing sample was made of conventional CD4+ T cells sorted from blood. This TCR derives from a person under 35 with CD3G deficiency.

The CDR3, as DNA: TGTGCCACCGACCGGGACAGTGGCGAGCAGTACTTC. This sequence encodes CATDRDSGEQYF. V is TRBV10-3 and J is TRBJ2-7, with 7 bases identical to TRBD1. Per germline, CDR1 ENHRY and CDR2 SYGVKD. The CDR3 is 12 residues long. The V gene end was trimmed by 10 bases and the J gene end by 6 bases; junction bases not matched to a gene: 9.